This T cell receptor (beta chain) was captured in a study of response to subunit inactivated influenza vaccine. This CDR3 is built from 15 residues. V lost 3 bases, J lost 0 bases, and 8 bases lay in between. The germline V gene has CDR1 LGHNA and CDR2 YNFKEQ. TCRdb re-derived calls from the RT-PCR reads in MiXCR, one entry per CDR3 protein. This table has more than 500,000 distinct CDR3 sequences, around 11% appearing once. This sample also appeared in a second study, on T cells expressing NK-cell markers. That investigation notes: What made the TCR beta cDNA was 5'RACE template switching with UMIs.

The receptor was isolated from a man aged 50 or older who received an inactivated influenza vaccine. The gene calls are TRBV4-2 and TRBJ2-2, with D uncertain. The specimen comprised PBMCs from blood, sampled on the day of vaccination. CDR3 sequence (DNA): TGTGCCAGCAGCCACCCACAAACGAACACCGGGGAGCTGTTTTTT. The encoded protein is CASSHPQTNTGELFF.